Only a few counts were recorded for the clone carrying this T cell receptor beta chain. The PCR made use of 60 Vbeta and 13 Jbeta primers. The data were produced by immunoSEQ multiplex PCR, yet TCRdb's version contains in-frame clones alone and is incomplete. The sample lists approximately 170,000 clones; 65% to 70% were seen once. V lost 6 bases, J lost 2 bases, and 7 bases stayed unmatched. This CDR3 is built from 14 residues. From germline, CDR1 is ENHRY and CDR2 SYGVKD. This entry belongs to a study of cytomegalovirus exposure and HLA in healthy donors. This chain uses TRBV10-3 with TRBJ2-7; TRBD1 agrees at 7 bases. What was sequenced was PBMCs. The TCR comes from a woman aged 18-29 years in good health and CMV-seropositive. The DNA for the CDR3 is TGTGCCATCAGCGACCAGACAGGGACCTACGAGCAGTACTTC. This encodes CAISDQTGTYEQYF.